In its sample, the clone carrying this T cell receptor beta chain was seen a few times. Its antigen remains unknown. Library construction for TCR beta used iRepertoire HTBI primers and Arm-PCR of CDR3 regions. TCRdb re-called the multiplex PCR reads with MiXCR, one entry per CDR3 protein. The table includes about 220,000 distinct CDR3 sequences, around 17% detected once. These data belong to a study of regulatory T cells in long-lasting Graves disease. Study-level results: Newly diagnosed Graves' patients had higher TCR diversity than persistent ones.

Documented time point: newly diagnosed GD, antithyroid drugs for less than 3 months. There was RNA extracted from PBMCs, and the TCR library was made from it. CDR1 WNHNN and CDR2 SYGVQD come from the germline V gene (reference sequence). V dropped 0 bases and J dropped 4 bases, with 9 bases sitting between them. This CDR3 is 14 amino acids long. The chain is built from TRBV10-1 and TRBJ2-5, with D possibly called TRBD1 or TRBD2 (5 bases each). The sequence came from a female donor with Graves disease. The sequencing here drew on peripheral blood mononuclear cells (PBMCs), taken at new diagnosis, from a patient treated with antithyroid drugs. The DNA for the CDR3 is TGCGCCAGCAGTGAGTCGGGGGTTGTAGAGACCCAGTACTTC. This translates into CASSESGVVETQYF.